This T cell receptor beta chain was recorded in a study of beta chain features in type 1 diabetes. As to this clone: Its antigen is not identified.

Study-level findings and limits: Lower insertion and higher deletion counts appeared at VDJ junctions in type 1 diabetes patients.

cDNA synthesis used the whole RNA isolate, giving expressed TCRB sequences. Sequencing was performed with immunoSEQ multiplex PCR; in TCRdb, only in-frame clones are kept and a portion is missing. Of 200,000 to 250,000 clones detected, 68% appear once; the ten largest clones hold about 0.05%. This CDR3 region has 14 residues. CDR1 and CDR2 (germline): SGHDT, YYEEEE. Trimming removed 0 bases at V and 9 bases at J, with 15 bases between. The material sequenced was naive CD4+ T cells from blood. The chain carries TRBV5-6 and TRBJ2-5; D is perhaps TRBD1 (6 bases). The clonotype originates from a man aged 25 to 40 in good health. The CDR3, as DNA: TGTGCCAGCAGCTTGGCGACAGGACCGCCGGCCCAGTACTTC. Its translation: CASSLATGPPAQYF.